This T cell receptor beta chain appears in the sequencing data of a study of blood T cell repertoires in COVID-19. The germline V gene encodes CDR1 SNHLY and CDR2 FYNNEI. V gave up 7 bases and J gave up 2 bases, with 11 bases separating them. The CDR3 contains 13 residues. Libraries were prepared by immunoSEQ multiplex PCR; TCRdb keeps only in-frame clonotypes and omits some of them. The table shows roughly 100,000 clones, with about 75% occurring only once. Sequenced material: peripheral blood. This clonotype was sampled from a man older than 75 with acute or convalescent COVID-19. The chain carries TRBV2 and TRBJ1-2, with unresolved D. The CDR3 reads CASTARKNYGYTF. DNA for the CDR3: TGTGCCAGCACCGCCAGGAAAAACTATGGCTACACCTTC.